These 28 T cell receptor beta chains were sequenced from one sample in a study of cytomegalovirus exposure and HLA in healthy donors. The PCR made use of 60 Vbeta and 13 Jbeta primers. Sequenced by immunoSEQ multiplex PCR; TCRdb stores in-frame clones only, minus some. Here the sample spans around 150,000 clones, approximately 76% being singletons. The sequencing sample was made of PBMCs. These receptor sequences come from a man aged 40-55 years in good health and CMV-seronegative.

Only a few counts were recorded for this clone. The rearrangement joins TRBV6-1 to TRBJ2-7, with 7 bases identical to TRBD1. V trimming: 7 bases; J trimming: 4 bases; junction bases outside the gene matches: 7. The CDR3 spans 13 residues. Germline CDR1 is MNHNS and CDR2 is SASEGT. The CDR3 reads CASMTGKRYEQYF. CDR3 bases: TGTGCCAGCATGACAGGGAAGAGGTACGAGCAGTACTTC.

V gene TRBV28 combines with J gene TRBJ2-2, with 8 bases lining up with TRBD2. The germline V gene has CDR1 MDHEN and CDR2 SYDVKM. This CDR3 spans 16 amino acids. V trimming: 4 bases; J trimming: 6 bases; junction bases outside the gene matches: 10. As DNA, the CDR3 is TGTGCCAGCAGTTCCCCGGGGGGGGGATGGTCCGGGGAGCTGTTTTTT. Its translation is CASSSPGGGWSGELFF.

This clone was observed a single time. The chain joins TRBV6-1 to TRBJ1-2; the D gene is possibly TRBD1 (5 bases). V was shortened by 7 bases and J by 1 base, with 13 bases between the two germline ends. Germline lookup yields CDR1 MNHNS and CDR2 SASEGT. CDR3 length equals 14 residues. CDR3 coding DNA: TGTGCCAGCATCAGGACAACTATTAACTATGGCTACACCTTC. This sequence encodes CASIRTTINYGYTF.

The chain has TRBV25-1 and TRBJ2-2; 8 bases are shared with TRBD1. The length of the CDR3 is 13 residues. Germline CDR1 and CDR2: MGHDK and SYGVNS. J was trimmed by 11 bases and V by 5 bases; bases with no gene match: 7. CDR3 DNA: TGTGCCAGCAGTACCCTAGGACAGGGTGAGCTGTTTTTT. Amino acids: CASSTLGQGELFF.

This clone has only one observation. The chain recombines TRBV6-5 with TRBJ2-3; tentatively, D is TRBD2 (6 bases). Trimming removed 2 bases from V and 3 bases from J, with 15 bases in between. The CDR3 sequence is 16 residues long. Germline V gene sequence: CDR1 MNHEY, CDR2 SVGAGI. The CDR3 spells CASSYLRGLGTDTQYF. The CDR3 nucleotides read TGTGCCAGCAGTTACCTACGGGGACTTGGGACAGATACGCAGTATTTT.

This clone showed up just a few times. Written as DNA, the CDR3 is TGTGCCAGCAGCCGACTTCCAGGGACCGGGGAGCTGTTTTTT. Translation gives CASSRLPGTGELFF. V usage is TRBV7-2 and J usage is TRBJ2-2; maybe TRBD1 (5 bases). Trimming pared 5 bases from V and 5 bases from J, leaving 12 bases between. Germline V gives CDR1 SGHTA, CDR2 FQGNSA. This CDR3 contains 14 residues.

This chain connects TRBV9 to TRBJ2-1, with a tentative D call TRBD2 (6 bases). Germline V CDR1 and CDR2: SGDLS, YYNGEE. The CDR3 contains 13 residues. V dropped 4 bases and J dropped 5 bases, with 10 bases sitting between them. CDR3 bases: TGTGCCAGCAGCATGACTAGGGACAATGAGCAGTTCTTC. It yields the protein CASSMTRDNEQFF.

The V call is TRBV25-1, the J call TRBJ2-7; TRBD2 aligns across 13 bases. CDR3 size: 13 residues. Germline assignment: CDR1 MGHDK and CDR2 SYGVNS. The CDR3 protein is CATGLAGLYEQYF. CDR3 bases: TGTGCTACGGGACTAGCGGGACTCTACGAGCAGTACTTC.

V is TRBV30 and J is TRBJ1-1, with no clear D. This CDR3 has 12 amino acids. CDR1 is GTSNPN and CDR2 is SVGIG in the germline V gene (reference sequence). V lost 6 bases and J lost 0, with 8 bases in between. CDR3 coding DNA: TGTGCCTGCTCTAAGATGAACACTGAAGCTTTCTTT. Encoded protein: CACSKMNTEAFF. Based on the CDR3 plus reference TRBV30 and TRBJ1-1, the full variable domain is SQTIHQWPATLVQPVGSPLSLECTVEGTSNPNLYWYRQAAGRGLQLLFYSVGIGQISSEVPQNLSASRPQDRQFILSSKKLLLSDSGFYLCACSKMNTEAFFGQGTRLTVV.

The chain uses TRBV5-1 and TRBJ2-3; 7 nucleotides agree with TRBD1. The germline CDR1 and CDR2 sequences are SGHRS and YFSETQ. The CDR3 is 16 amino acids. J lost 4 bases, V lost 1 base, and 9 bases had no gene match. For the CDR3, the DNA is TGCGCCAGCAGCTTGCCGGCAGGGGGTGGTTCAGATACGCAGTATTTT. It translates to CASSLPAGGGSDTQYF.

This chain joins TRBV15 and TRBJ2-7; 11 nucleotides align to TRBD2. This CDR3 region has 18 residues. V was pared by 0 bases and J by 0 bases, with 7 bases of the junction left unmatched. Germline assignment: CDR1 LNHNV and CDR2 YYDKDF (reference sequence). Here the CDR3 DNA reads TGTGCCACCAGCAGAGAAGGGACTAGCGGCCCTAGCTCCTACGAGCAGTACTTC. It codes for CATSREGTSGPSSYEQYF.

This chain joins TRBV19 and TRBJ2-6; TRBD1 aligns across 10 bases. The trim removed 6 bases at V and 4 bases at J, leaving 3 bases unmatched. This CDR3 spans 15 amino acids. In germline, CDR1 is LNHDA, CDR2 SQIVND (reference sequence). The CDR3 region has the DNA TGTGCCAGTAGGACAGGGGGCTCCGGGGCCAACGTCCTGACTTTC. This translates into CASRTGGSGANVLTF.

The J gene is TRBJ2-6, the V gene TRBV4-1; D might be TRBD1 (6 bases). There are 17 residues in the CDR3. Trimming left V 1 base short and J 2 bases short, with 12 bases between. From germline, CDR1 is MGHRA and CDR2 YSYEKL. CDR3 nucleotide sequence: TGCGCCAGCAGCCAAGTCGAGTCAGGGGCTGGGGCCAACGTCCTGACTTTC. Translation: CASSQVESGAGANVLTF.

This chain uses TRBV5-4 with TRBJ1-1, with 9 bases that match TRBD1. The CDR3 is 16 residues long. The trim removed 0 bases at V and 3 bases at J, leaving 6 bases unmatched. Per germline, CDR1 SGHNT and CDR2 YYREEE (reference sequence). DNA of the CDR3: TGTGCCAGCAGCTTGGGCGGGACAGGGATCTACACTGAAGCTTTCTTT. Translating gives CASSLGGTGIYTEAFF.

The genes are TRBV27 and TRBJ2-2, with 9 bases fitting TRBD1. The CDR3 spans 13 residues. V was pared by 5 bases and J by 6 bases, with 1 base of the junction left unmatched. Germline-derived CDR1 and CDR2 are MNHEY and SMNVEV (reference sequence). CDR3 nucleotides: TGTGCCAGCAGTACAGGGGGCCCCGGGGAGCTGTTTTTT. Its translation: CASSTGGPGELFF.

CDR3 in DNA: TGCGCCAGCAGCCAAGATCTTGTAAGCGGGAACCGGGGGAAGCCGGGCTACACCTTC. Its protein product is CASSQDLVSGNRGKPGYTF. J is TRBJ1-2 and V is TRBV4-3, with D perhaps matching TRBD1 (5 bases). V lost 0 bases to trimming and J lost 8 bases, with 28 bases between them. The germline V gene encodes CDR1 LGHNA and CDR2 YSLEER. The CDR3 is 19 residues long.

CDR3 nucleotides: TGTGCCAGCAGTTACTCGTTACAGGGTTCCTACAATGAGCAGTTCTTC. As protein: CASSYSLQGSYNEQFF. The chain links TRBV6-6 to TRBJ2-1, with a tentative D call TRBD1 (6 bases). This CDR3 is built from 16 residues. Trimming shortened V by 0 bases and J by 1 base, and 10 bases separated the two germline ends. The germline gives CDR1 MNHNY, CDR2 SVGAGI (reference sequence).

The chain recombines TRBV28 with TRBJ2-7; the match to TRBD1 covers 8 bases. The CDR3 is 11 residues long. With 5 bases clipped from V and 12 bases from J, the junction kept 6 bases outside the gene matches. In germline, CDR1 is MDHEN, CDR2 SYDVKM. CDR3 amino acids: CASSPRTGLYF. The CDR3 coding sequence is TGTGCCAGCAGTCCCCGGACAGGGTTGTACTTC.

The rearrangement links TRBV6-5 to TRBJ2-3, with 8 nucleotides matching TRBD2. CDR3 length: 13 residues. The germline V gene has CDR1 MNHEY and CDR2 SVGAGI. After removal of 7 bases from V and 5 bases from J, the junction contained 5 bases not matched to a gene. The DNA for the CDR3 is TGTGCCAGCATAATGGCGGGAGGAGATACGCAGTATTTT. It specifies CASIMAGGDTQYF.

This chain joins TRBV7-2 and TRBJ2-5, with TRBD2 matching over 13 bases. With 1 base clipped from V and 14 bases from J, the junction kept 10 bases outside the gene matches. The germline CDR1 and CDR2 sequences are SGHTA and FQGNSA. The CDR3 contains 15 residues. CDR3 nucleotide sequence: TGTGCCAGCAGCTTAGTCTCGACTAGCGGGGGGCCGGTTTACTTC. It yields the protein CASSLVSTSGGPVYF.

As regards this clone: One end of the junction is discordant with germline, which a read error may explain. The chain links TRBV7-7 to TRBJ2-7; D might be TRBD2 (7 bases). CDR3 size: 13 residues. The germline gives CDR1 SSHAT, CDR2 FNYEAQ (reference sequence). The CDR3 reads CASSLARGGEQYF. The CDR3 DNA is TGTGCCAGCAGCCTAGCTAGGGGGGGCGAGCAGTACTTC.

The chain recombines TRBV10-2 with TRBJ2-2, with a weak D call TRBD1 (5 bases). There are 16 residues in the CDR3. V was pared by 3 bases and J by 2 bases, with 13 bases between. CDR1 is WSHSY and CDR2 is SAAADI in the germline V gene. The CDR3 DNA follows: TGCGCCAGCAGTGATGGGGCGGACCGAAACACCGGGGAGCTGTTTTTT. Its protein is CASSDGADRNTGELFF.

The chain has TRBV11-2 and TRBJ2-5; 8 bases are shared with TRBD1. The length of the CDR3 is 16 residues. With 1 base clipped from V and 5 bases from J, the junction kept 9 bases outside the gene matches. Germline V gives CDR1 SGHAT, CDR2 FQNNGV. CDR3 nucleotides: TGTGCCAGCAGCTTAGGGTCGCCAGGGGGCAGGGAGACCCAGTACTTC. Protein sequence: CASSLGSPGGRETQYF.

The V and J genes are TRBV6-6 and TRBJ1-5; D ambiguous. Trimming left V 2 bases short and J 0 bases short, with 11 bases between. The CDR3 covers 16 residues. Germline V gene data show CDR1 as MNHNY and CDR2 as SVGAGI (reference sequence). The DNA for the CDR3 is TGTGCCAGCAGTTACCGTTTGTCAGATAGCAATCAGCCCCAGCATTTT. This codes for CASSYRLSDSNQPQHF.

The chain has TRBV4-1 and TRBJ2-7; the D gene is possibly TRBD2 (7 bases). Between the trimmed V and J ends, which lost 1 base and 3 bases, there was a span of 10 bases. The CDR3 has 14 residues. In germline, CDR1 is MGHRA, CDR2 YSYEKL. The CDR3 is CASSQGGGDYEQYF. The CDR3 DNA sequence: TGCGCCAGCAGCCAAGGCGGGGGCGACTACGAGCAGTACTTC.

The chain has TRBV6-1 and TRBJ1-1; no definite D call. Germline CDR1 MNHNS, CDR2 SASEGT. The length of the CDR3 is 14 residues. Trimming took off 7 bases at V and 0 bases at J, with 12 bases between the two ends. The CDR3 DNA follows: TGTGCCAGCACCCTGCCGACTTTGAACACTGAAGCTTTCTTT. Residues: CASTLPTLNTEAFF.

The chain uses TRBV4-3 and TRBJ2-7; D remains ambiguous. This CDR3 region has 13 residues. Trimming removed 1 base at V and 1 base at J, with 5 bases between. CDR1 is LGHNA and CDR2 is YSLEER in the germline V gene. The DNA for the CDR3 is TGCGCCAGCAGCCAAGGCAGATCCTACGAGCAGTACTTC. Amino acid sequence: CASSQGRSYEQYF.

The gene calls are TRBV6-1 and TRBJ1-1; maybe TRBD1 (5 bases). Trimming pared 1 base from V and 6 bases from J, leaving 15 bases between. This CDR3 is 15 amino acids long. Germline CDR1 and CDR2: MNHNS and SASEGT. The CDR3 nucleotides read TGTGCCAGCAGTGAAGGACAGTTTTTACGGGCTGAAGCTTTCTTT. Encoded protein: CASSEGQFLRAEAFF.